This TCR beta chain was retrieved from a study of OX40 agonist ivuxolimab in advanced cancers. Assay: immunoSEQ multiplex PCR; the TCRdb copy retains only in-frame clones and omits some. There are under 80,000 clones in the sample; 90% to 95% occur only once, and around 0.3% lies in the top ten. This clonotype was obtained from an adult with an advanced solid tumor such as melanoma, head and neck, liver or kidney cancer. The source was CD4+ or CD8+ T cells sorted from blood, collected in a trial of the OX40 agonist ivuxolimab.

CDR3 amino acids: CASTPGGSSYEQYF. In DNA form, the CDR3 reads TGTGCCAGCACCCCGGGTGGCAGCTCCTACGAGCAGTACTTC. V is TRBV7-3 and J is TRBJ2-7, with D unresolved. The CDR3 consists of 14 residues. Germline V CDR1 and CDR2: SGHTA, FQGTGA. V was shortened by 7 bases and J by 0 bases, with 13 bases between the two germline ends.